The present entry profiles one T cell receptor (beta chain) with its context. These data are taken from a study of T cells in tumors after PD-1 blockade. About the study: Either cemiplimab 350 mg every 2 weeks or pembrolizumab 200 mg every 3 weeks was given.

The CDR3 length is 11 residues. Trimming stripped 4 bases from V and 7 bases from J, with 8 bases between. The germline gives CDR1 SGHNT, CDR2 YENEEA. Profiled with immunoSEQ multiplex PCR; TCRdb holds only in-frame clones, not every one. The top ten hold 30% to 50% of the sample, which has 30,000 to 35,000 clones, roughly 73% seen once. The sequence came from a human donor with basal cell carcinoma. The V and J genes are TRBV11-3 and TRBJ2-7, with D unresolved. Source: PBMCs, taken after anti-PD-1 treatment. CDR3 in amino acids: CASSSSNEQYF. The CDR3 nucleotides read TGTGCCAGCAGCTCCTCCAATGAGCAGTACTTC.